The 27 T cell receptor beta chains presented below share a single source sample, sequenced in a study of cytomegalovirus exposure and HLA in healthy donors. PCR involved 60 Vbeta and 13 Jbeta primers. Libraries were prepared by immunoSEQ multiplex PCR; TCRdb keeps only in-frame clonotypes and omits some of them. The sample shows about 160,000 clones, 87% of them seen only once. Sequencing was performed on PBMCs. Receptors originate from a woman in her thirties in good health and CMV-seronegative.

The V gene is TRBV28, the J gene TRBJ2-7, with D possibly matching TRBD1 (6 bases). Trimming took off 4 bases at V and 5 bases at J, with 12 bases between the two ends. From germline, CDR1 is MDHEN and CDR2 SYDVKM. The CDR3 length is 13 residues. CDR3 protein: CASSSQGWDEQYF. In DNA, the CDR3 is TGTGCCAGCAGTTCACAGGGATGGGACGAGCAGTACTTC.

This chain joins TRBV19 and TRBJ2-3; 9 positions match TRBD2. The length of the CDR3 is 16 residues. J was trimmed by 5 bases and V by 4 bases; bases with no gene match: 10. Germline values: CDR1 LNHDA, CDR2 SQIVND (reference sequence). The CDR3 sequence is CASSTWIAGALDTQYF. The CDR3 coding sequence is TGTGCCAGTAGTACCTGGATAGCGGGGGCCCTAGATACGCAGTATTTT.

The rearrangement uses TRBV7-9 and TRBJ2-2; D unresolved. CDR1 is SEHNR and CDR2 is FQNEAQ in the germline V gene (reference sequence). The V gene lost 1 base and the J gene lost 5 bases, with 17 bases spanning the gap. CDR3 size: 17 residues. CDR3 protein: CASSLDSQAIRTGELFF. For the CDR3, the DNA is TGTGCCAGCAGCTTAGATAGTCAGGCGATACGTACCGGGGAGCTGTTTTTT.

This clone came up a few times. The CDR3 DNA sequence: TGTGCCAGCAGTTACTCCGCCTCGGGGACTGCTGAAAAACTGTTTTTT. Translation gives CASSYSASGTAEKLFF. The chain links TRBV6-5 to TRBJ1-4; TRBD1 might be the D (5 bases). V was shortened by 0 bases and J by 7 bases, with 15 bases between the two germline ends. Germline values: CDR1 MNHEY, CDR2 SVGAGI. The CDR3 is 16 amino acids.

This sequence joins TRBV19 and TRBJ2-7; 9 positions agree with TRBD1. CDR1 is LNHDA and CDR2 is SQIVND in the germline V gene (reference sequence). The CDR3 extends over 14 amino acids. V lost 3 bases to trimming and J lost 5 bases; unmatched junction nucleotides: 5. The CDR3 protein is CASSMAGTGNEQYF. The CDR3 DNA reads as TGTGCCAGTAGTATGGCCGGGACAGGGAACGAGCAGTACTTC. The full variable domain, in which reference TRBV19 and TRBJ2-7 provide the parts outside the CDR3, is DGGITQSPKYLFRKEGQNVTLSCEQNLNHDAMYWYRQDPGQGLRLIYYSQIVNDFQKGDIAEGYSVSREKKESFPLTVTSAQKNPTAFYLCASSMAGTGNEQYFGPGTRLTVT.

The DNA for the CDR3 is TGTGCCAGCAGACCCCAGGGGTCCTCCTACGAGCAGTACTTC. Translating gives CASRPQGSSYEQYF. This sequence joins TRBV2 and TRBJ2-7; a possible D gene is TRBD1 (6 bases). This CDR3 region has 14 residues. Trimming stripped 6 bases from V and 0 bases from J, with 12 bases between. The germline CDR1 and CDR2 sequences are SNHLY and FYNNEI.

This rearrangement joins TRBV14 to TRBJ2-7; weak D call: TRBD2 (7 bases). V gave up 10 bases and J gave up 3 bases, with 22 bases separating them. Germline V CDR1 and CDR2: SGHDN, FVKESK. CDR3 length: 15 residues. As DNA, the CDR3 is TGTGCCACCCCTGGGGGGGCGGGGAATTACTACGAGCAGTACTTC. Its protein is CATPGGAGNYYEQYF.

J is TRBJ2-7 and V is TRBV27; perhaps TRBD2 as D (6 bases). The ends were cut back, 4 bases at V and 6 bases at J, with 13 bases in the middle. This CDR3 contains 13 residues. Germline V CDR1 and CDR2: MNHEY, SMNVEV (reference sequence). In DNA, the CDR3 is TGTGCCAGCAGTTCGGTCGGGGGTACCGAGCAGTACTTC. It is translated as CASSSVGGTEQYF.

The chain's CDR3 is CASSPSLLSTSADTQYF. The CDR3, as DNA: TGTGCCAGCAGCCCGTCACTTCTGTCCACTAGTGCGGATACGCAGTATTTT. The chain is built from TRBV9 and TRBJ2-3, with D perhaps matching TRBD2 (5 bases). The V gene's germline CDR1 is SGDLS and CDR2 YYNGEE. Trimming stripped 4 bases from V and 6 bases from J, with 24 bases between. The CDR3 is 17 amino acids.

The rearrangement uses TRBV27 and TRBJ2-7, with D tentatively TRBD1 (6 bases). Trimming took 5 bases from V and 2 from J, leaving 13 bases between them. There are 14 residues in the CDR3. Germline assignment: CDR1 MNHEY and CDR2 SMNVEV (reference sequence). The CDR3 DNA is TGTGCCAGCAGTCCTGCCCAGGGGACCTACGAGCAGTACTTC. Protein sequence: CASSPAQGTYEQYF.

The chain joins TRBV7-2 to TRBJ2-5, with TRBD1 as a possible D gene (5 bases). Germline V lookup: CDR1 SGHTA, CDR2 FQGNSA. V was pared by 9 bases and J by 5 bases, with 10 bases between. This CDR3 comprises 11 residues. The CDR3 region is CASTWGETQYF. CDR3 DNA sequence: TGTGCCAGTACCTGGGGCGAGACCCAGTACTTC.

This chain joins TRBV28 and TRBJ2-5, with 9 bases lining up with TRBD2. After removal of 11 bases from V and 0 bases from J, the junction contained 7 bases not matched to a gene. The CDR3 loop spans 14 amino acids. The V gene's germline CDR1 is MDHEN and CDR2 SYDVKM. The chain's CDR3 is CAAGGLAHQETQYF. CDR3 nucleotide sequence: TGTGCCGCCGGGGGACTAGCCCACCAAGAGACCCAGTACTTC. Variable domain in full (rest from reference TRBV28 and TRBJ2-5): DVKVTQSSRYLVKRTGEKVFLECVQDMDHENMFWYRQDPGLGLRLIYFSYDVKMKEKGDIPEGYSVSREKKERFSLILESASTNQTSMYLCAAGGLAHQETQYFGPGTRLLVL.

The chain couples TRBV29-1 to TRBJ1-2, with TRBD1 matching over 10 bases. Trimming removed 6 bases from V and 4 bases from J; junction bases left unmatched: 20. There are 18 residues in the CDR3. Per germline, CDR1 SQVTM and CDR2 ANQGSEA. The CDR3, as DNA: TGCAGCGTAGAGGGACAGGGGCCACAAGGCATGACCAGCTATGGCTACACCTTC. This sequence encodes CSVEGQGPQGMTSYGYTF.

This CDR3 reads CPGTIGTGEWNPGQPQHF. CDR3 bases: TGTCCTGGGACTATTGGGACAGGGGAGTGGAATCCGGGTCAGCCCCAGCATTTT. The rearrangement links TRBV6-4 to TRBJ1-5, with TRBD1 identical over 10 bases. The V gene's germline CDR1 is MRHNA and CDR2 SNTAGT. This CDR3 has 18 residues.

The J gene is TRBJ2-3, the V gene TRBV19; 7 nucleotides align to TRBD2. In germline, CDR1 is LNHDA, CDR2 SQIVND (reference sequence). The CDR3 covers 14 residues. J lost 2 bases, V lost 6 bases, and 5 bases had no gene match. CDR3 in amino acids: CASRTSSTTDTQYF. Here the CDR3 DNA reads TGTGCCAGTAGGACTAGCTCCACCACAGATACGCAGTATTTT.

This clone appeared a single time. The chain combines TRBV4-3 with TRBJ2-4, with D perhaps matching TRBD2 (5 bases). The CDR3 spans 17 residues. Germline CDR1 is LGHNA and CDR2 is YSLEER. Trimming removed 0 bases from V and 1 base from J, with 13 bases in between. CDR3 nucleotide sequence: TGCGCCAGCAGCCAAGATCGGGGAGTTGGGGCCAAAAACATTCAGTACTTC. Translating gives CASSQDRGVGAKNIQYF.

V usage is TRBV9 and J usage is TRBJ1-6; 9 positions match TRBD1. CDR3 size: 16 residues. CDR1 and CDR2 (germline): SGDLS, YYNGEE. With 0 bases clipped from V and 6 bases from J, the junction kept 4 bases outside the gene matches. DNA for the CDR3: TGTGCCAGCAGCGTAGCTATGGGACAGGGTAATTCACCCCTCCACTTT. The encoded protein is CASSVAMGQGNSPLHF.

The J gene is TRBJ2-7, the V gene TRBV9; perhaps TRBD2 as D (7 bases). The germline CDR1 and CDR2 sequences are SGDLS and YYNGEE. CDR3 length equals 14 residues. The ends were cut back, 0 bases at V and 3 bases at J, with 10 bases in the middle. The DNA for the CDR3 is TGTGCCAGCAGCGTAGGAGGGGGGGGCTACGAGCAGTACTTC. Protein sequence: CASSVGGGGYEQYF.

This sequence joins TRBV7-6 and TRBJ2-1, with D perhaps TRBD2 (5 bases). CDR3 length: 14 residues. Trimming shortened V by 5 bases and J by 8 bases, and 16 bases separated the two germline ends. In germline, CDR1 is SGHVS, CDR2 FNYEAQ. This chain's CDR3 is CASSPGLRWDEQFF. Written as DNA, the CDR3 is TGTGCCAGCAGCCCAGGACTCCGTTGGGATGAGCAGTTCTTC.

The chain is built from TRBV6-1 and TRBJ1-6, with unresolved D. In germline, CDR1 is MNHNS, CDR2 SASEGT. CDR3 size: 14 residues. V shed 7 bases and J shed 0 bases, with 7 bases lying between them. The CDR3 sequence: CASTRSSYNSPLHF. DNA of the CDR3: TGTGCCAGCACCAGAAGCTCCTATAATTCACCCCTCCACTTT.

This clone was observed a handful of times. The sample carries other DNA sequences with the same CDR3. In DNA, the CDR3 is TGCGCCAGCAGCCAAGGGGACAGGGGGCCCTATCAGCCCCAGCATTTT. The encoded protein is CASSQGDRGPYQPQHF. The J gene is TRBJ1-5, the V gene TRBV4-1; 12 bases agree with TRBD1. Germline V gene sequence: CDR1 MGHRA, CDR2 YSYEKL. Unmatched junction bases numbered 3, after V lost 1 base and J lost 5 bases. This CDR3 region has 16 residues.

This clone was seen only once. The V gene is TRBV7-6, the J gene TRBJ2-7; 7 positions match TRBD2. Per germline, CDR1 SGHVS and CDR2 FNYEAQ. After removal of 5 bases from V and 7 bases from J, the junction contained 17 bases not matched to a gene. The CDR3 is 16 residues long. DNA of the CDR3: TGTGCCAGCAGCCCCAAAGGATGGGGGGGACGTTGGGAGCAGTACTTC. This sequence encodes CASSPKGWGGRWEQYF.

The chain uses TRBV29-1 and TRBJ2-7; 8 bases are shared with TRBD1. Germline V gene lookup returns CDR1 SQVTM and CDR2 ANQGSEA. The CDR3 runs 15 residues. Trimming cost V 5 bases and J 2 bases; bases outside gene matches: 11. The chain's CDR3 is CSVSFDRGPPYEQYF. The CDR3 region has the DNA TGCAGCGTTTCCTTCGACAGGGGACCACCCTACGAGCAGTACTTC.

This sequence joins TRBV9 and TRBJ1-3; no clear D gene. CDR3 size: 14 residues. Germline CDR1 reads SGDLS; CDR2 reads YYNGEE. The V end lost 2 bases, the J end lost 0 bases, and 6 bases lay between the germline ends. In DNA, the CDR3 is TGTGCCAGCAGCGTTCGACACTCTGGAAACACCATATATTTT. Its protein is CASSVRHSGNTIYF.

This chain joins TRBV14 and TRBJ2-5, with 10 bases fitting TRBD2. CDR1 SGHDN and CDR2 FVKESK come from the germline V gene. This CDR3 has 17 residues. V lost 0 bases to trimming and J lost 4 bases; unmatched junction nucleotides: 8. The CDR3 reads CASSQDLRAGGRETQYF. The CDR3 coding sequence is TGTGCCAGCAGCCAAGATCTTCGAGCGGGGGGGCGAGAGACCCAGTACTTC.

This chain joins TRBV7-2 and TRBJ1-2, with 9 bases lining up with TRBD1. CDR1 and CDR2 from the germline V gene are SGHTA and FQGNSA. The CDR3 runs to 14 residues. After removal of 7 bases from V and 7 bases from J, the junction contained 10 bases not matched to a gene. The CDR3 DNA follows: TGTGCCAGCAATCGGGGACAGGGTTCGAGTGGCTACACCTTC. Translated: CASNRGQGSSGYTF.

The chain carries TRBV28 and TRBJ2-6, with 11 bases lining up with TRBD2. This CDR3 has 17 amino acids. Trimming removed 5 bases from V and 0 bases from J; junction bases left unmatched: 3. The germline V gene encodes CDR1 MDHEN and CDR2 SYDVKM. The CDR3 reads CASSMTSGASGANVLTF. CDR3 sequence (DNA): TGTGCCAGCAGTATGACTAGCGGGGCCTCTGGGGCCAACGTCCTGACTTTC.